Following are 15 T cell receptor beta chains from one sample sequenced in a study of blood T cell repertoires in COVID-19. The method was immunoSEQ multiplex PCR; TCRdb's version includes in-frame clones alone and lacks a portion of them. The sample carries a few hundred thousand clones, about nine tenths recorded once. The material sequenced was peripheral blood. The receptors were sampled from a woman between 55 and 75 years old with acute or convalescent COVID-19.

The rearrangement uses TRBV19 and TRBJ2-2; 7 bases are shared with TRBD1. J lost 1 base, V lost 2 bases, and 1 base had no gene match. The germline CDR1 and CDR2 sequences are LNHDA and SQIVND (reference sequence). The CDR3 consists of 15 residues. CDR3 nucleotides: TGTGCCAGTAGTATACGACAGGGGAACACCGGGGAGCTGTTTTTT. Residues: CASSIRQGNTGELFF.

The chain couples TRBV27 to TRBJ1-5; D is possibly TRBD1 (6 bases). Germline V lookup: CDR1 MNHEY, CDR2 SMNVEV (reference sequence). The CDR3 length is 15 residues. V was cut by 0 bases and J by 9 bases, with 15 bases left in between. CDR3 bases: TGTGCCAGCAGTTTATCACAGGGTTGGGATGGGCCCCAGCATTTT. It specifies CASSLSQGWDGPQHF.

The chain employs TRBV6-2 or TRBV6-3 and TRBJ2-7, with D unresolved. Trimming shortened V by 0 bases and J by 2 bases, and 14 bases separated the two germline ends. Germline CDR1 reads MNHEY; CDR2 reads SVGEGT. The CDR3 contains 16 residues. Written as DNA, the CDR3 is TGTGCCAGCAGTTACTCGAATGGTCGCCCTACCTACGAGCAGTACTTC. Its translation: CASSYSNGRPTYEQYF.

J is TRBJ2-1 and V is TRBV11-3, with D tentatively TRBD2 (6 bases). Germline V gene lookup returns CDR1 SGHNT and CDR2 YENEEA. Trimming removed 3 bases from V and 7 bases from J, with 13 bases in between. This CDR3 region has 14 residues. The CDR3 region has the DNA TGTGCCAGCAGCTTTGGAGGGAGAGGGAATGAGCAGTTCTTC. Protein product: CASSFGGRGNEQFF.

V and J are TRBV2 and TRBJ2-5, with TRBD2 as a possible D gene (5 bases). The V gene's germline CDR1 is SNHLY and CDR2 FYNNEI. V lost 6 bases to trimming and J lost 5 bases, with 13 bases between them. The CDR3 loop spans 13 amino acids. CDR3 loop: CASRGGLGETQYF. Here the CDR3 DNA reads TGTGCCAGCAGAGGCGGGCTAGGGGAGACCCAGTACTTC.

The chain has TRBV11-2 and TRBJ2-2; TRBD1 matches at 9 bases. CDR1 SGHAT and CDR2 FQNNGV come from the germline V gene. The CDR3 extends over 15 amino acids. V lost 7 bases, J lost 7 bases, and 10 bases stayed unmatched. DNA of the CDR3: TGTGCCAGCACCCCTCCGGGACAGGGCGGCGGGGAGCTGTTTTTT. This encodes CASTPPGQGGGELFF.

The V call is TRBV19, the J call TRBJ1-1; 9 nucleotides line up with TRBD1. The CDR3 has 16 amino acids. Germline CDR1 LNHDA, CDR2 SQIVND (reference sequence). V gave up 3 bases and J gave up 1 base; unmatched junction bases: 6. CDR3 sequence reads: CASSIRPDRGNTEAFF. The CDR3 nucleotides read TGTGCCAGTAGTATTCGCCCGGACAGGGGGAACACTGAAGCTTTCTTT.

The rearrangement links TRBV2 to TRBJ2-1, with 7 bases lining up with TRBD1. Germline lookup yields CDR1 SNHLY and CDR2 FYNNEI. V gave up 10 bases and J gave up 2 bases; unmatched junction bases: 8. This CDR3 comprises 14 residues. The CDR3 loop reads CANPRQGTYNEQFF. For the CDR3, the DNA is TGTGCCAACCCCAGACAGGGTACCTACAATGAGCAGTTCTTC.

The gene calls are TRBV9 and TRBJ2-7; 9 nucleotides agree with TRBD2. The length of the CDR3 is 16 residues. From germline, CDR1 is SGDLS and CDR2 YYNGEE. Germline trimming cut 3 bases from V and 2 bases from J; bases unmatched to any gene: 9. The CDR3 protein is CASSAPRAGGPYEQYF. Here the CDR3 DNA reads TGTGCCAGCAGCGCACCCCGAGCGGGGGGCCCCTACGAGCAGTACTTC.

The CDR3 protein is CASSYRGSEAFF. CDR3 coding DNA: TGTGCCAGCAGTTATCGGGGGTCTGAAGCTTTCTTT. This rearrangement joins TRBV6-2 or TRBV6-3 to TRBJ1-1; TRBD1 might be the D (5 bases). Germline V CDR1 and CDR2: MNHEY, SVGEGT. This CDR3 comprises 12 residues. V was shortened by 3 bases and J by 6 bases, with 8 bases between the two germline ends.

The chain employs TRBV19 and TRBJ2-6, with unresolved D. Germline values: CDR1 LNHDA, CDR2 SQIVND (reference sequence). This CDR3 is built from 17 residues. V lost 3 bases and J lost 1, with 13 bases in between. The CDR3 DNA is TGTGCCAGTAGTATTAGTCAGGCGTTTTCTGGGGCCAACGTCCTGACTTTC. As protein: CASSISQAFSGANVLTF.

The chain combines TRBV28 with TRBJ1-1; D is undetermined. From germline, CDR1 is MDHEN and CDR2 SYDVKM. The CDR3 loop spans 12 amino acids. Deletions cut 2 bases from V and 10 bases from J, with 11 bases between. The CDR3 DNA follows: TGTGCCAGCAGTTTAGGTCAGGTTAGAGCTTTCTTT. Translating gives CASSLGQVRAFF.

This clone was detected only once. This chain uses TRBV5-1 with TRBJ1-2; no reliable D call. CDR3 length: 13 amino acids. CDR1 and CDR2 from the germline V gene are SGHRS and YFSETQ. V was trimmed by 0 bases and J by 1 base, leaving 4 bases between them. The CDR3 nucleotides read TGCGCCAGCAGCTTGGATAATAACTATGGCTACACCTTC. As protein: CASSLDNNYGYTF.

The rearrangement joins TRBV24-1 to TRBJ2-1; 10 nucleotides line up with TRBD2. Germline V gives CDR1 KGHDR, CDR2 SFDVKD. CDR3 length: 21 residues. The V gene end was trimmed by 5 bases and the J gene end by 1 base; junction bases not matched to a gene: 19. In DNA, the CDR3 is TGTGCCACCAGTGGGGCCGCCTGGGCTAGCGGGAGACCCCAGTCCTACAATGAGCAGTTCTTC. Its translation is CATSGAAWASGRPQSYNEQFF.

The chain uses TRBV4-3 and TRBJ1-1, with D uncertain. Per germline, CDR1 LGHNA and CDR2 YSLEER. CDR3 length: 15 amino acids. The ends were cut back, 0 bases at V and 3 bases at J, with 11 bases in the middle. CDR3 nucleotide sequence: TGCGCCAGCAGCCAAGATAGGACTTTTTACACTGAAGCTTTCTTT. Residues: CASSQDRTFYTEAFF.